A single sample gave rise to the 32 T cell receptor beta chains below, sequenced in a study of shared clonotypes between healthy human individuals. Repertoires were generated with immunoSEQ multiplex PCR, while TCRdb's copy carries only in-frame clones and drops some. The sample shows roughly 640,000 clones, approximately 79% of them seen only once. The sequenced sample was memory CD4+ T cells sorted from blood. Subset specified: CD45RA-negative fraction. These receptors were obtained from a woman in her 30s in good health.

The chain recombines TRBV28 with TRBJ2-2, with TRBD2 identical over 10 bases. V lost 4 bases and J lost 6; bases outside the gene matches: 5. From germline, CDR1 is MDHEN and CDR2 SYDVKM. This CDR3 is 15 amino acids long. Written as DNA, the CDR3 is TGTGCCAGCAGTTGGGGACTAGCGTGGGCCGGGGAGCTGTTTTTT. It translates to CASSWGLAWAGELFF.

V gene TRBV12-5 combines with J gene TRBJ2-2; the match to TRBD2 covers 11 bases. Trimming cost V 0 bases and J 7 bases; bases outside gene matches: 4. The CDR3 totals 16 residues. Germline V CDR1 and CDR2: LGHNT, FRNRAP. For the CDR3, the DNA is TGTGCTAGTGGTTTGGTACTAGCGGGAGAGGTCGGGGAGCTGTTTTTT. It yields the protein CASGLVLAGEVGELFF.

The rearrangement joins TRBV2 to TRBJ2-3, with 10 nucleotides matching TRBD1. After removal of 8 bases from V and 5 bases from J, the junction contained 10 bases not matched to a gene. Germline loops: CDR1 SNHLY, CDR2 FYNNEI. This CDR3 spans 15 amino acids. CDR3 DNA: TGTGCCAGCGGGACAGGGGCCGTAAGCGGAGATACGCAGTATTTT. Its translation is CASGTGAVSGDTQYF.

The V gene is TRBV13, the J gene TRBJ2-7; 12 nucleotides align to TRBD2. The CDR3 is 15 amino acids. Germline values: CDR1 PRHDT, CDR2 FYEKMQ (reference sequence). The junction had 6 bases not matched to a gene; V was cut back by 4 bases and J by 5 bases. CDR3 sequence: CASSSWTSGKNEQYF. Written as DNA, the CDR3 is TGTGCCAGCAGCTCCTGGACTAGCGGGAAAAACGAGCAGTACTTC.

The rearrangement links TRBV4-2 to TRBJ2-1; tentative D call: TRBD2 (5 bases). Germline V lookup: CDR1 LGHNA, CDR2 YNFKEQ. Trimming took 2 bases from V and 2 from J, leaving 10 bases between them. The CDR3 contains 15 residues. CDR3 protein: CASSQSLGAYNEQFF. CDR3 nucleotide sequence: TGTGCCAGCAGCCAATCACTCGGGGCCTACAATGAGCAGTTCTTC.

This clone was observed a handful of times. The sample carries other DNA sequences with the same CDR3. This chain joins TRBV5-4 and TRBJ2-1; 7 nucleotides match TRBD2. V lost 7 bases and J lost 0; bases outside the gene matches: 7. Germline V gene data show CDR1 as SGHNT and CDR2 as YYREEE (reference sequence). This CDR3 region has 15 residues. This CDR3 reads CASSSGTSSYNEQFF. CDR3 coding DNA: TGTGCCAGCTCGAGCGGGACGAGCTCCTACAATGAGCAGTTCTTC. The whole variable domain, remainder taken from reference TRBV5-4 and TRBJ2-1, is ETGVTQSPTHLIKTRGQQVTLRCSSQSGHNTVSWYQQALGQGPQFIFQYYREEENGRGNFPPRFSGLQFPNYSSELNVNALELDDSALYLCASSSGTSSYNEQFFGPGTRLTVL.

V usage is TRBV29-1 and J usage is TRBJ1-1; D gene unclear. The CDR3 has 12 amino acids. Germline loops: CDR1 SQVTM, CDR2 ANQGSEA. The V and J ends lost 6 bases and 1 base respectively, with 9 bases between them. The CDR3 nucleotides read TGCAGCGTAGCCCGACAGAACACTGAAGCTTTCTTT. It is translated as CSVARQNTEAFF. The whole variable domain, remainder taken from reference TRBV29-1 and TRBJ1-1, is SAVISQKPSRDICQRGTSLTIQCQVDSQVTMMFWYRQQPGQSLTLIATANQGSEATYESGFVIDKFPISRPNLTFSTLTVSNMSPEDSSIYLCSVARQNTEAFFGQGTRLTVV.

The J gene is TRBJ2-1, the V gene TRBV2; 14 nucleotides align to TRBD2. The CDR3 has 14 amino acids. V lost 8 bases, J lost 9 bases, and 6 bases stayed unmatched. CDR1 and CDR2 from the germline V gene are SNHLY and FYNNEI. CDR3 protein: CASWGLAGVSEQFF. The CDR3 DNA follows: TGTGCCAGCTGGGGACTAGCGGGAGTAAGTGAGCAGTTCTTC.

This chain joins TRBV5-1 and TRBJ1-2; D is perhaps TRBD1 (5 bases). The CDR3 consists of 14 residues. V was shortened by 4 bases and J by 6 bases, with 16 bases between the two germline ends. The germline CDR1 and CDR2 sequences are SGHRS and YFSETQ. CDR3 sequence (DNA): TGCGCCAGCAGCCTGGATGAGGGGTGGAATGGCTACACCTTC. As protein: CASSLDEGWNGYTF.

This CDR3 is CASSRTGHQPQHF. The CDR3 bases are TGTGCCAGCAGTCGGACAGGACATCAGCCCCAGCATTTT. This chain joins TRBV28 and TRBJ1-5; TRBD1 matches at 7 bases. V shed 5 bases, J shed 5 bases, and the junction held 3 bases outside the gene matches. This CDR3 comprises 13 residues. Germline lookup yields CDR1 MDHEN and CDR2 SYDVKM.

As regards this clone: This sample also contains other DNA sequences that code for the same CDR3. The V and J genes are TRBV5-1 and TRBJ1-1, with D uncertain. This CDR3 comprises 11 residues. Per germline, CDR1 SGHRS and CDR2 YFSETQ. Trimming took off 5 bases at V and 1 base at J, with 3 bases between the two ends. Here the CDR3 reads CASRQNTEAFF. The CDR3 DNA follows: TGCGCCAGCAGACAGAACACTGAAGCTTTCTTT.

The gene calls are TRBV7-9 and TRBJ2-7; no firm D call. The germline V gene has CDR1 SEHNR and CDR2 FQNEAQ (reference sequence). With 4 bases removed from V and 0 bases from J, the gap between germline ends came to 10 bases. CDR3 length: 14 amino acids. The CDR3 DNA reads TGTGCCAGCAGCTCAGATAGGAGCTCCTACGAGCAGTACTTC. Its translation is CASSSDRSSYEQYF.

In the case of this clone: This may arise from a read error, as a much more abundant clone is one base away. In the same sample, other DNA sequences code for this CDR3. The chain couples TRBV5-1 to TRBJ1-1; the match to TRBD1 covers 8 bases. This CDR3 has 14 amino acids. From germline, CDR1 is SGHRS and CDR2 YFSETQ. J was trimmed by 1 base and V by 1 base; bases with no gene match: 0. DNA for the CDR3: TGCGCCAGCAGCTTGACAGGGGGGAACACTGAAGCTTTCTTT. This sequence encodes CASSLTGGNTEAFF.

This clone has a handful of counts. The chain couples TRBV2 to TRBJ2-1; 12 bases match TRBD2. V lost 2 bases to trimming and J lost 7 bases; unmatched junction nucleotides: 3. CDR1 is SNHLY and CDR2 is FYNNEI in the germline V gene. CDR3 length: 15 amino acids. The CDR3 sequence: CASSERLAGGNEQFF. The CDR3 nucleotides are TGTGCCAGCAGTGAACGTCTAGCGGGAGGGAATGAGCAGTTCTTC.

CDR3 DNA: TGTGCCAGCAGCGAGGGACAGGGGGCGCGAAAACTGTTTTTT. This encodes CASSEGQGARKLFF. This rearrangement joins TRBV6-5 to TRBJ1-4; TRBD1 agrees at 12 bases. The ends lost 6 bases at V and 10 bases at J; junction bases unmatched: 6. Germline loops: CDR1 MNHEY, CDR2 SVGAGI. This CDR3 spans 14 amino acids.

The chain uses TRBV2 and TRBJ2-1; 13 bases map to TRBD2. Trimming removed 6 bases from V and 3 bases from J; junction bases left unmatched: 5. CDR3 length equals 16 residues. Germline CDR1 reads SNHLY; CDR2 reads FYNNEI. CDR3 bases: TGTGCCAGCAGACGACTAGCGGGAGGAGGCTACAATGAGCAGTTCTTC. It is translated as CASRRLAGGGYNEQFF.

This clone was observed a few times. This sequence joins TRBV27 and TRBJ2-7, with no clear D. Germline lookup yields CDR1 MNHEY and CDR2 SMNVEV (reference sequence). The CDR3 consists of 15 residues. Trimming removed 1 base at V and 2 bases at J, with 12 bases between. CDR3 coding DNA: TGTGCCAGCAGTTTATTTTTCAAGACCACCTACGAGCAGTACTTC. Its translation: CASSLFFKTTYEQYF.

The chain employs TRBV10-3 and TRBJ2-7, with unresolved D. The germline CDR1 and CDR2 sequences are ENHRY and SYGVKD. V was shortened by 3 bases and J by 0 bases, with 3 bases between the two germline ends. The CDR3 loop spans 12 amino acids. For the CDR3, the DNA is TGTGCCATCAGTGACAACTCCTACGAGCAGTACTTC. Protein: CAISDNSYEQYF.

A note on this clone: The identical CDR3 is also encoded by other nucleotide sequences in the sample. The chain combines TRBV6-1 with TRBJ1-5; possible D gene TRBD1, 5 bases. Germline V gene lookup returns CDR1 MNHNS and CDR2 SASEGT. Deletions cut 3 bases from V and 0 bases from J, with 6 bases between. The CDR3 covers 14 residues. In DNA form, the CDR3 reads TGTGCCAGCAGTGAGCAGGGTAGCAATCAGCCCCAGCATTTT. The encoded protein is CASSEQGSNQPQHF.

In this sample, this clone turned up once. The V gene is TRBV5-1, the J gene TRBJ1-4; no definite D call. CDR3 length: 15 amino acids. In germline, CDR1 is SGHRS, CDR2 YFSETQ. V lost 2 bases, J lost 8 bases, and 16 bases lay in between. The CDR3, as DNA: TGCGCCAGCAGCTTTACCTCGGGCATGGGGGAAAAACTGTTTTTT. It specifies CASSFTSGMGEKLFF.

The chain joins TRBV7-9 to TRBJ1-1, with TRBD1 as a possible D gene (5 bases). V was cut by 2 bases and J by 4 bases, with 14 bases left in between. The CDR3 totals 15 residues. Germline-derived CDR1 and CDR2 are SEHNR and FQNEAQ (reference sequence). The CDR3 DNA sequence: TGTGCCAGCAGCTTATGGGGCAGGGACGGCACTGAAGCTTTCTTT. Translated: CASSLWGRDGTEAFF.

This chain uses TRBV5-1 with TRBJ2-1, with TRBD2 identical over 15 bases. J lost 9 bases, V lost 4 bases, and 8 bases had no gene match. The length of the CDR3 is 16 residues. CDR1 and CDR2 (germline): SGHRS, YFSETQ. CDR3 in amino acids: CASSRNGLAGGGEQFF. DNA for the CDR3: TGCGCCAGCAGCCGAAACGGACTAGCGGGAGGGGGTGAGCAGTTCTTC.

This chain links TRBV5-6 with TRBJ2-7, with 10 bases matching TRBD1. With 6 bases clipped from V and 2 bases from J, the junction kept 17 bases outside the gene matches. CDR3 size: 18 residues. Germline CDR1 SGHDT, CDR2 YYEEEE. The CDR3 DNA follows: TGTGCCAGCACCCCCCCGGGGACAGGGGACGACTGGGCCTACGAGCAGTACTTC. Translated: CASTPPGTGDDWAYEQYF.

The V gene is TRBV27, the J gene TRBJ1-3; D is uncertain. This CDR3 comprises 14 residues. CDR1 and CDR2 (germline): MNHEY, SMNVEV (reference sequence). V lost 9 bases, J lost 4 bases, and 16 bases lay in between. The CDR3 sequence is CASPPGSSGNTIYF. The DNA for the CDR3 is TGTGCCAGTCCCCCCGGTAGCAGCGGAAACACCATATATTTT.

In this sample, this clone turned up once. The chain has TRBV5-5 and TRBJ2-3; D is ambiguous. The germline CDR1 and CDR2 sequences are SGHKS and YYEKEE (reference sequence). CDR3 length: 11 residues. The ends were cut back, 3 bases at V and 6 bases at J, with 5 bases in the middle. The CDR3 is CASSSQDTQYF. The CDR3 nucleotides read TGTGCCAGCAGCTCCCAGGATACGCAGTATTTT. The full variable domain, completed using reference TRBV5-5 and TRBJ2-3, is DAGVTQSPTHLIKTRGQQVTLRCSPISGHKSVSWYQQVLGQGPQFIFQYYEKEERGRGNFPDRFSARQFPNYSSELNVNALLLGDSALYLCASSSQDTQYFGPGTRLTVL.

The V and J genes are TRBV28 and TRBJ2-5, with D possibly TRBD1 on 7 matching bases. V lost 4 bases, J lost 4 bases, and 13 bases lay in between. This CDR3 has 14 amino acids. Germline V gene lookup returns CDR1 MDHEN and CDR2 SYDVKM. CDR3: CASSYGGQPETQYF. The CDR3 nucleotides are TGTGCCAGCAGTTACGGGGGACAGCCAGAGACCCAGTACTTC.

The chain uses TRBV20-1 and TRBJ1-5; D is uncertain. Trimming pared 6 bases from V and 6 bases from J, leaving 9 bases between. This CDR3 comprises 11 residues. CDR1 is DFQATT, CDR2 SNEGSKA, per germline (reference sequence). CDR3 loop: CSASKAQPQHF. The DNA for the CDR3 is TGCAGTGCATCGAAAGCTCAGCCCCAGCATTTT.

The chain combines TRBV7-2 with TRBJ1-3; D remains ambiguous. Trimming took off 3 bases at V and 5 bases at J, with 8 bases between the two ends. The germline V gene has CDR1 SGHTA and CDR2 FQGNSA. This CDR3 is built from 13 residues. The CDR3: CASSLDGRNTIYF. The DNA for the CDR3 is TGTGCCAGCAGCTTGGACGGAAGAAACACCATATATTTT. Filled out from reference TRBV7-2 and TRBJ1-3, the complete variable domain reads GAGVSQSPSNKVTEKGKDVELRCDPISGHTALYWYRQSLGQGLEFLIYFQGNSAPDKSGLPSDRFSAERTGGSVSTLTIQRTQQEDSAVYLCASSLDGRNTIYFGEGSWLTVV.

The chain is built from TRBV6-5 and TRBJ1-6; no firm D call. Germline lookup yields CDR1 MNHEY and CDR2 SVGAGI. V was shortened by 4 bases and J by 9 bases, with 13 bases between the two germline ends. The CDR3 sequence is 14 residues long. As DNA, the CDR3 is TGTGCCAGCAGTTCCTACAGAGGAAGTTCACCCCTCCACTTT. This gives the protein CASSSYRGSSPLHF.

V gene TRBV18 combines with J gene TRBJ1-5; 9 bases are shared with TRBD1. After removal of 4 bases from V and 6 bases from J, the junction contained 4 bases not matched to a gene. Germline V CDR1 and CDR2: KGHSH, LQKENI. CDR3 length equals 14 residues. The CDR3 nucleotides are TGTGCCAGCTCACAAGGACAGGGGAGTCAGCCCCAGCATTTT. Translating it yields CASSQGQGSQPQHF.

V and J are TRBV7-2 and TRBJ1-5; no clear D. Deletions cut 1 base from V and 3 bases from J, with 13 bases between. From germline, CDR1 is SGHTA and CDR2 FQGNSA. The CDR3 has 16 residues. In DNA, the CDR3 is TGTGCCAGCAGCTTAGGAAGTTCAGGATACAATCAGCCCCAGCATTTT. Amino acid sequence: CASSLGSSGYNQPQHF.

The gene calls are TRBV5-1 and TRBJ1-1; TRBD1 is a possible D gene (6 bases). V lost 8 bases, J lost 2 bases, and 16 bases lay in between. CDR1 and CDR2 from the germline V gene are SGHRS and YFSETQ. The CDR3 totals 14 residues. The CDR3 DNA reads TGCGCCAGTGCTCTGGACAGACAAAACACTGAAGCTTTCTTT. It encodes CASALDRQNTEAFF.